This T cell receptor (beta chain) originates from a study of blood T cell repertoires in COVID-19. At the level of the study: From T cells, B-cell-depleted T cells, or PBMCs came the material, which was cDNA or gDNA.

In the authors' methods: Estimated nucleated cell counts came from reference gene primer amplification. Assay: immunoSEQ multiplex PCR; the TCRdb copy retains only in-frame clones and omits some. For V, J and clone size, that table is used; D and trimming come from the DNA. The sample shows about 230,000 clones, approximately 86% of them seen only once. This clone appeared a single time. Trimming left V 5 bases short and J 0 bases short, with 17 bases between. The CDR3 covers 18 residues. Looked up from germline, CDR1 is SGHAT and CDR2 is FQNNGV. This sequence joins TRBV11-2 and TRBJ1-6; no reliable D call. The source of this sequence is a woman younger than 45 with COVID-19, enrolled during active disease. Source material: peripheral blood. The CDR3 DNA sequence: TGTGCCAGCAGCGTTACCCCCCCGGGAAGCTCCTATAATTCACCCCTCCACTTT. Translating gives CASSVTPPGSSYNSPLHF.